This T cell receptor beta chain is from a study of blood T cell repertoires in COVID-19. Study at large: Collection of acute and convalescent COVID-19 samples took place in the United States, Italy and Spain. From T cells, B-cell-depleted T cells, or PBMCs came the material, which was cDNA or gDNA.

In the original processing: Estimation of nucleated cell counts relied on the amplification of reference gene primers. Assay used: immunoSEQ multiplex PCR; TCRdb lists only in-frame clones, some missing. D and trimming come from the DNA, and the V and J calls and clone size come from that table. This table holds approximately 80,000 clones, around nine tenths found once. Material: peripheral blood. The clonotype comes from a man in his forties with acute or convalescent COVID-19.

This CDR3 is CASSVEIASDSPLHF. In nucleotides, the CDR3 is TGTGCCAGCAGCGTAGAAATAGCATCGGATTCACCCCTCCACTTT. The chain recombines TRBV9 with TRBJ1-6; D remains unclear. This CDR3 is built from 15 residues. CDR1 and CDR2 from the germline V gene are SGDLS and YYNGEE. V was cut by 0 bases and J by 8 bases, with 12 bases left in between.